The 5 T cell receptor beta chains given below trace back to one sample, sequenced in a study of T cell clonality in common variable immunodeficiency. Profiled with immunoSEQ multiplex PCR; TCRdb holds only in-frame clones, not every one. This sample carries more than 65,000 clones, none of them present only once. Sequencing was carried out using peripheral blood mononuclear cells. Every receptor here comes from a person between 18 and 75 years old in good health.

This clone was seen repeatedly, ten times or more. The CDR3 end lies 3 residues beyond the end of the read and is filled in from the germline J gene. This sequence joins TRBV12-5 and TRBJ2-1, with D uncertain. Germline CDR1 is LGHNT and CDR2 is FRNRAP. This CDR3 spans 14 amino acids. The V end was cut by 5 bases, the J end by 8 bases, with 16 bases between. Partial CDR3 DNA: TGTGCTAGTGGTATAACCCGGCTAGTTCATGAG. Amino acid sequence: CASGITRLVHE. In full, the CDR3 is CASGITRLVHEQFF.

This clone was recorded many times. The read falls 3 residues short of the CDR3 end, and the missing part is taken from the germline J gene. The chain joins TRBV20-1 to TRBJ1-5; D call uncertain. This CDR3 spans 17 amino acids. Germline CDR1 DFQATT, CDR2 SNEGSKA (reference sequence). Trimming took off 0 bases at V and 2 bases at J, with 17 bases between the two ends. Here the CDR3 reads CSARDGLGELGNQPQHF. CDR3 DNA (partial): TGCAGTGCTAGAGATGGTCTCGGGGAATTGGGCAATCAGCCC.

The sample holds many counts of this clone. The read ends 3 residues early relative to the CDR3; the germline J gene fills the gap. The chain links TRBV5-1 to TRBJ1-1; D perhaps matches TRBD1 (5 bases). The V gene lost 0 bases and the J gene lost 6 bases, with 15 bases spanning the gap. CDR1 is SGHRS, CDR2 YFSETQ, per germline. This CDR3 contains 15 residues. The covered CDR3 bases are TGCGCCAGCAGCTTGGTTGGGCAGGGAATCGCTGAA. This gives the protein CASSLVGQGIAE. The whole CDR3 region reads CASSLVGQGIAEAFF. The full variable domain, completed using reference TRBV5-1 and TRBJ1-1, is KAGVTQTPRYLIKTRGQQVTLSCSPISGHRSVSWYQQTPGQGLQFLFEYFSETQRNKGNFPGRFSGRQFSNSRSEMNVSTLELGDSALYLCASSLVGQGIAEAFFGQGTRLTVV.

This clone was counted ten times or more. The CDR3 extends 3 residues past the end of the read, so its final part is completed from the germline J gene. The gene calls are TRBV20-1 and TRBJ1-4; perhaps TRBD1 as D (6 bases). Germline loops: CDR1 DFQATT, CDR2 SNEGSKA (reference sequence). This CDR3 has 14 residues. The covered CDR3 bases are TGCAGCACACATTCCGGTCAGGGGAATGAAAAA. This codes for CSTHSGQGNEK. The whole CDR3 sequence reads CSTHSGQGNEKLFF.

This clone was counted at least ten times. Incomplete CDR3 DNA: TGTGCCAGCAGTGAAGTGGTAGCGGATTTTTACAATGAG. This encodes CASSEVVADFYNE. The full CDR3 protein reads CASSEVVADFYNEQFF. The chain couples TRBV2 to TRBJ2-1, with a weak D call TRBD2 (6 bases). The read ends 3 residues before the CDR3 terminus; that terminus is restored from the germline J gene. V was shortened by 1 base and J by 4 bases, with 14 bases between the two germline ends. This CDR3 has 16 residues. From germline, CDR1 is SNHLY and CDR2 FYNNEI.